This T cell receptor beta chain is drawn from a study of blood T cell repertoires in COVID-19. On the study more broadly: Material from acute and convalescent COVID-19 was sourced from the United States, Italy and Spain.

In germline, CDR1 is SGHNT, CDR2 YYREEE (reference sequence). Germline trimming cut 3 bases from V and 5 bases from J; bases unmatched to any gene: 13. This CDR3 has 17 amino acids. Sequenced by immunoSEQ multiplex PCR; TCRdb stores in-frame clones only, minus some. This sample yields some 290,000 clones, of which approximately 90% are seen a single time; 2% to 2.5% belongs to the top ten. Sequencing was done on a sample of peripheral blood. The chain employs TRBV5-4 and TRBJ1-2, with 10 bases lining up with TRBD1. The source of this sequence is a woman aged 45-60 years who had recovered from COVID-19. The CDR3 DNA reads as TGTGCCAGCAGCTACGACAGGGGGCTCAACTCTAGGTATGGCTACACCTTC. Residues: CASSYDRGLNSRYGYTF. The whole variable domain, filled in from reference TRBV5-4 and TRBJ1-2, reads ETGVTQSPTHLIKTRGQQVTLRCSSQSGHNTVSWYQQALGQGPQFIFQYYREEENGRGNFPPRFSGLQFPNYSSELNVNALELDDSALYLCASSYDRGLNSRYGYTFGSGTRLTVV.